This is a list of T cell receptor beta chains from one sample in a study of cytomegalovirus exposure and HLA in healthy donors. Sequencing used immunoSEQ multiplex PCR; TCRdb keeps in-frame clones, though not all of them. The repertoire consists of approximately 170,000 clones, with 70% to 90% occurring once and the leading ten covering about 2.4%. The sequenced sample was PBMCs. These receptors were taken from a male donor in good health and CMV-seronegative. CDR3s include the opening cysteine and the closing phenylalanine or tryptophan. Fields, in order: clone size, D gene, J gene, V gene, CDR3 DNA, CDR3 protein. The D gene is left open where the match is weak. A clone size is listed for some rows: how often the clone was seen (once, few, many), or a class if it is expanded.

>.|TRBD1|TRBJ1-2|TRBV9
TGTGCCAGCAGCGTAGATTGGGCAGGGGGTAGCGATGGCTACACCTTC
CASSVDWAGGSDGYTF
>.|.|TRBJ2-5|TRBV29-1
TGCAGCGTCCTCGACAGGCCGACCCAGTACTTC
CSVLDRPTQYF
>.|TRBD1|TRBJ1-2|TRBV6-5
TGTGCCAGCAGTAATCGGGACAGATACTATGGCTACCCCTTC
CASSNRDRYYGYPF
>.|.|TRBJ2-7|TRBV7-6
TGTGCCAGCAGCTTAGATGTTGAGGACTACGAGCAGTACTTC
CASSLDVEDYEQYF
>.|.|TRBJ1-1|TRBV19
TGTGCCAGTAGTATTGGTGGCTATGAAGGGGCGAGCACTGAAGCTTTCTTT
CASSIGGYEGASTEAFF
>.|TRBD1|TRBJ2-2|TRBV5-1
TGCGCCAGCAGCCAAGGGGGCGCGAACACCGGGGAGCTGTTTTTT
CASSQGGANTGELFF
>once|.|TRBJ2-1|TRBV19
TGTGCCAGTAGTATAGATTGGGGCAGGGTCCACAATGAGCAGTTCTTC
CASSIDWGRVHNEQFF
>.|TRBD1|TRBJ1-1|TRBV5-4
TGTGCCAGCAACTACAGGGGGTTCACTGAAGCTTTCTTT
CASNYRGFTEAFF
>.|TRBD1|TRBJ2-1|TRBV6-5
TGTGCCAGCAGTTTTCGGACAGGGCCATCCTACAATGAGCAGTTCTTC
CASSFRTGPSYNEQFF
>few|.|TRBJ1-1|TRBV7-8
TGTGCCAGCAGCCTGCTAGCCGGGTTTAACACTGAAGCTTTCTTT
CASSLLAGFNTEAFF
>.|TRBD1|TRBJ1-6|TRBV28
TGTGCCAGCAAACCCCCTTGGACAGGGAATTCACCCCTCCACTTT
CASKPPWTGNSPLHF
>.|.|TRBJ1-2|TRBV27
TGTGCCAGCAGCCGAGAGTCTAACTATGGCTACACCTTC
CASSRESNYGYTF
>.|.|TRBJ2-3|TRBV9
TGTGCCAGCAGCGTAAGCACTACAGATACGCAGTATTTT
CASSVSTTDTQYF
>.|.|TRBJ2-5|TRBV18
TGTGCCAGCTCACGACAAGATCAAGAGACCCAGTACTTC
CASSRQDQETQYF
>few|TRBD2|TRBJ2-3|TRBV18
TGTGCCAGCTCACTTTACAGCGGGGGACTATACACAGATACGCAGTATTTT
CASSLYSGGLYTDTQYF
>once|TRBD2|TRBJ2-5|TRBV5-6
TGTGCCAGCAGCTTATCAGCGGGAGGCCGGAGGGAGACCCAGTACTTC
CASSLSAGGRRETQYF
>.|.|TRBJ1-1|TRBV9
TGTGCCAGCAGCGTAGGTCCAGGGATGAAGACTGAAGCTTTCTTT
CASSVGPGMKTEAFF
>few|.|TRBJ2-6|TRBV7-9
TGTGCCAGCAGGCCGATGACAGTCCCCTCTGGGGCCAACGTCCTGACTTTC
CASRPMTVPSGANVLTF
>.|.|TRBJ2-3|TRBV9
TGTGCCAGCAGCGCCAGGCCTAGCACAGATACGCAGTATTTT
CASSARPSTDTQYF
>.|TRBD1|TRBJ2-2|TRBV15
TGTGCCACCAGCAGAGATCGGGGACAGGGTGGCACCGGGGAGCTGTTTTTT
CATSRDRGQGGTGELFF
>.|.|TRBJ2-1|TRBV6-5
TGTGCCAGCAGTTACCGGGAACGCTCCTACAATGAGCAGTTCTTC
CASSYRERSYNEQFF
>.|.|TRBJ1-5|TRBV7-9
TGTGCCAGCAGCCACAGGGTCGATCAGCCCCAGCATTTT
CASSHRVDQPQHF
>.|TRBD1|TRBJ1-1|TRBV28
TGTGCCAGCACAAGACAGGGGGCTATGAACACTGAAGCTTTCTTT
CASTRQGAMNTEAFF
>.|TRBD2|TRBJ2-3|TRBV9
TGTGCCAGCAGCCCCGGGACTAGCGGGGATGGAGATACGCAGTATTTT
CASSPGTSGDGDTQYF
>.|TRBD1|TRBJ2-7|TRBV6-5
TGTGCCAGCAGTTATTTCGGACAGGGCTCCTACGAGCAGTACTTC
CASSYFGQGSYEQYF
>.|.|TRBJ2-3|TRBV7-2
TGTGCCAGCAGCTTATTAGGCGGGGCCACAGATACGCAGTATTTT
CASSLLGGATDTQYF
>.|.|TRBJ2-7|TRBV6-1
TGTGCCAGCAGTGAAGCGGCTCCCTACGAGCAGTACTTC
CASSEAAPYEQYF
>.|.|TRBJ2-6|TRBV15
TGTGCCACCAGCAGAGGACAGAGATTATCTGGGGCCAACGTCCTGACTTTC
CATSRGQRLSGANVLTF
>.|.|TRBJ2-3|TRBV18
TGTGCCAGCTCACCACCGGCGGGTTTCACAGATACGCAGTATTTT
CASSPPAGFTDTQYF
>once|TRBD2|TRBJ2-7|TRBV5-4
TGTGCCAGCAGCTTGGGACTAGCGGGGGCCACCTACGAGCAGTACTTC
CASSLGLAGATYEQYF
>.|TRBD2|TRBJ2-4|TRBV5-4
TGTGCCAGCAGCTTGGAGCTAGCGGGGGCGGGGGCCAAAAACATTCAGTACTTC
CASSLELAGAGAKNIQYF